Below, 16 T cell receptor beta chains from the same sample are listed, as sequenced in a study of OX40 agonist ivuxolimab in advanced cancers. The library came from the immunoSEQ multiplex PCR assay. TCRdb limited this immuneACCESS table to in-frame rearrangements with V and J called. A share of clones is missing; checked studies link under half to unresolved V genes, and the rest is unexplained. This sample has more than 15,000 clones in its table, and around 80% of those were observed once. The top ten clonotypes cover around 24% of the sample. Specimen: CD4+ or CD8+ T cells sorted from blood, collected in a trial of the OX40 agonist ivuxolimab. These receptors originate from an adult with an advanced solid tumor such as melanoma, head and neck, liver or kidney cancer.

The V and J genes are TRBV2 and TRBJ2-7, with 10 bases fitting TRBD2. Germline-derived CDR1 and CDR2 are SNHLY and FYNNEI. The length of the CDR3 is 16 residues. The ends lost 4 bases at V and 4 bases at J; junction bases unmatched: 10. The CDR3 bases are TGTGCCAGCAGTGGTTCGCAGCGGGAGGGCGCTTACGAGCAGTACTTC. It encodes CASSGSQREGAYEQYF.

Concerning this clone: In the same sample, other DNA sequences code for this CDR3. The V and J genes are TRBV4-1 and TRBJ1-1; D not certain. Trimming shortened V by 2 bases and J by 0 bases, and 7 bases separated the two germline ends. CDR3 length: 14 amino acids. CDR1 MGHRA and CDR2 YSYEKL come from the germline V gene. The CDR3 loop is CASSQTGMNTEAFF. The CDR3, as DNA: TGCGCCAGCAGCCAAACCGGGATGAACACTGAAGCTTTCTTT.

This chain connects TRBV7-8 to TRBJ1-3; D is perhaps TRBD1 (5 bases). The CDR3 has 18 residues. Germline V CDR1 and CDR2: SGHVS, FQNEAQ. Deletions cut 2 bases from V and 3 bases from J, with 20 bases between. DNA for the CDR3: TGTGCCAGCAGCTTAAAGGGACCGACGGCCTTCTATGGAAACACCATATATTTT. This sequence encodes CASSLKGPTAFYGNTIYF.

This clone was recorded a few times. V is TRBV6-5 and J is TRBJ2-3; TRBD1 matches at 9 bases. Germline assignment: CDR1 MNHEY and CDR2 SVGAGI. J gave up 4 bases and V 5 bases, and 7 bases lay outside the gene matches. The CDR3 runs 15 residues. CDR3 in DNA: TGTGCCAGCAGTCTCGGGACAGGGAATCCAGATACGCAGTATTTT. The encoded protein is CASSLGTGNPDTQYF.

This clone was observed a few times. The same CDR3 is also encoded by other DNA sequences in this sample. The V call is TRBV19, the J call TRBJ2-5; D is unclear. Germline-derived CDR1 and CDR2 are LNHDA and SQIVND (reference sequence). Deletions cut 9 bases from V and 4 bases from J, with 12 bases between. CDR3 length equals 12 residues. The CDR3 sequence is CASGPWGETQYF. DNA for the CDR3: TGTGCCAGCGGACCATGGGGAGAGACCCAGTACTTC. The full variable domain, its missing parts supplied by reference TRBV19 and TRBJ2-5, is DGGITQSPKYLFRKEGQNVTLSCEQNLNHDAMYWYRQDPGQGLRLIYYSQIVNDFQKGDIAEGYSVSREKKESFPLTVTSAQKNPTAFYLCASGPWGETQYFGPGTRLLVL.

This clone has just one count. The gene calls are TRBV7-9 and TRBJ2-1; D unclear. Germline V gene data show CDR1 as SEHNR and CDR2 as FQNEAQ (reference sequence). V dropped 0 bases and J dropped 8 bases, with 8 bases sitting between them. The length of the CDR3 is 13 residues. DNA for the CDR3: TGTGCCAGCAGCTTAGCCGGGTGGGATGAGCAGTTCTTC. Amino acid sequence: CASSLAGWDEQFF.

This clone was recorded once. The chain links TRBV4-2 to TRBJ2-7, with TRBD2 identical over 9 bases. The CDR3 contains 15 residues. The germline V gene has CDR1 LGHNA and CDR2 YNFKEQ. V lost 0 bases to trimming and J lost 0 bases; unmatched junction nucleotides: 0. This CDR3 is CASSQDSGSSYEQYF. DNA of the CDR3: TGTGCCAGCAGCCAAGATAGCGGGAGCTCCTACGAGCAGTACTTC.

Written as DNA, the CDR3 is TGTGCCAGCAGGAGCCTCGGGACTAGCGGAGAGACCCAGTACTTC. Translated: CASRSLGTSGETQYF. V and J are TRBV7-8 and TRBJ2-5; 11 bases map to TRBD2. From germline, CDR1 is SGHVS and CDR2 FQNEAQ. The CDR3 consists of 15 residues. Germline trimming cut 6 bases from V and 4 bases from J; bases unmatched to any gene: 7.

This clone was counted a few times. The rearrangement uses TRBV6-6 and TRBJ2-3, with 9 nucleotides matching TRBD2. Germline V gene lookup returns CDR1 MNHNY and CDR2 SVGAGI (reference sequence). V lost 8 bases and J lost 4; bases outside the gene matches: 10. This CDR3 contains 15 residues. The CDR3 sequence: CASSIGGRASDTQYF. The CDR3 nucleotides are TGTGCCAGCTCCATTGGCGGGAGGGCGTCAGATACGCAGTATTTT.

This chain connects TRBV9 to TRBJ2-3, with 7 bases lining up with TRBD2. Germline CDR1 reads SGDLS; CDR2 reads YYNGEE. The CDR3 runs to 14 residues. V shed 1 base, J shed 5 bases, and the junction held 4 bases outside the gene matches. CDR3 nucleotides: TGTGCCAGCAGCGTAAGTGGGGGGGGAGATACGCAGTATTTT. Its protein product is CASSVSGGGDTQYF.

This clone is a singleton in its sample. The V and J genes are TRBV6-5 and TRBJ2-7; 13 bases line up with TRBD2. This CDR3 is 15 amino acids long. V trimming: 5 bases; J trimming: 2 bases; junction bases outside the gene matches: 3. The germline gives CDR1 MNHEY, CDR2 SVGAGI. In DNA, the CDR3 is TGTGCCAGCAGTACCGGGACTAGCGGGGCCTACGAGCAGTACTTC. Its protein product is CASSTGTSGAYEQYF.

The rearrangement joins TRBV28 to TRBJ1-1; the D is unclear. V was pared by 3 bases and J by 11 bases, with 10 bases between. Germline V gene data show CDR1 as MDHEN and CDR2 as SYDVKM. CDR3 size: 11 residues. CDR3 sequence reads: CASSFEVEAFF. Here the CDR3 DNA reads TGTGCCAGCAGTTTCGAGGTCGAGGCTTTCTTT.

The DNA of the CDR3 is TGTGCCAGCAGCCCTGGACAGGGGAAATACTATGGCTACACCTTC. Translated, it gives CASSPGQGKYYGYTF. The chain couples TRBV7-9 to TRBJ1-2; TRBD1 matches 9 bases. After removal of 5 bases from V and 3 bases from J, the junction contained 7 bases not matched to a gene. The CDR3 totals 15 residues. Germline loops: CDR1 SEHNR, CDR2 FQNEAQ (reference sequence).

CDR3: CASSPGVQGYTF. The CDR3 nucleotides are TGTGCCAGCAGCCCAGGGGTGCAAGGCTACACCTTC. The rearrangement joins TRBV6-5 to TRBJ1-2; tentative D call: TRBD1 (6 bases). V lost 6 bases, J lost 8 bases, and 13 bases lay in between. Germline V lookup: CDR1 MNHEY, CDR2 SVGAGI. The CDR3 length is 12 residues.

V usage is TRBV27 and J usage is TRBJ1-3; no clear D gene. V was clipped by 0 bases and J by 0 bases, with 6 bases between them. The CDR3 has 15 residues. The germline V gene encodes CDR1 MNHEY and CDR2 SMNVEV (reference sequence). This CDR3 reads CASSLSADSGNTIYF. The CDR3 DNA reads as TGTGCCAGCAGTTTATCGGCAGACTCTGGAAACACCATATATTTT.

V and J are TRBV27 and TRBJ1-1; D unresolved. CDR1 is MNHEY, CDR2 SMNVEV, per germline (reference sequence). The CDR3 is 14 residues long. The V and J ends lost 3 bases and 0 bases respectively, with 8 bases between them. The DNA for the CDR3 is TGTGCCAGCAGTTTGGGGTACATGAACACTGAAGCTTTCTTT. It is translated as CASSLGYMNTEAFF.